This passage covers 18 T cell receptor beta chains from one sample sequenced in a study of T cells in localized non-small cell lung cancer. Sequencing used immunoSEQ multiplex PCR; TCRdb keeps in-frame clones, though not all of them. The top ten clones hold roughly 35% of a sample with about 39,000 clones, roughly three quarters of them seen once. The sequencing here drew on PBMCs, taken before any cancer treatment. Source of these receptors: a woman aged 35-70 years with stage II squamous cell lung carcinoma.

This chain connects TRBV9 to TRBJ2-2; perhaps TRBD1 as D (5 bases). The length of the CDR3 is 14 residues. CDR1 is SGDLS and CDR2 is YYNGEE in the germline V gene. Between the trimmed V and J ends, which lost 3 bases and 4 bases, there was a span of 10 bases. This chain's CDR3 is CASSAGRVTGELFF. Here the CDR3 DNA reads TGTGCCAGCAGCGCAGGCAGGGTCACCGGGGAGCTGTTTTTT.

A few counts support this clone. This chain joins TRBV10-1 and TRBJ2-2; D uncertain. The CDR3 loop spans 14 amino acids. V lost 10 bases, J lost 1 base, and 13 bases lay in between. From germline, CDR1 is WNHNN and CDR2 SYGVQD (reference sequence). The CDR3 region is CATRHNLNTGELFF. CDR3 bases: TGCGCCACTAGACATAACTTGAACACCGGGGAGCTGTTTTTT.

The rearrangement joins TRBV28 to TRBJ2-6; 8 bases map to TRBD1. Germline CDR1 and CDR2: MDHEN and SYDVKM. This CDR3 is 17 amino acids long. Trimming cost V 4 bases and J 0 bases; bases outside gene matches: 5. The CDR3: CASSSGTGLSGANVLTF. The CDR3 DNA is TGTGCCAGCAGTTCCGGGACAGGCCTCTCTGGGGCCAACGTCCTGACTTTC. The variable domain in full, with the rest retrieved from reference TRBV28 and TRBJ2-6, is DVKVTQSSRYLVKRTGEKVFLECVQDMDHENMFWYRQDPGLGLRLIYFSYDVKMKEKGDIPEGYSVSREKKERFSLILESASTNQTSMYLCASSSGTGLSGANVLTFGAGSRLTVL.

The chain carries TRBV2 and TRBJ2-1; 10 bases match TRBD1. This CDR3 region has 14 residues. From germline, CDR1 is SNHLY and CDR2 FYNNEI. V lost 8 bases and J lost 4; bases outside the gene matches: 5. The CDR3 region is CASRQGAGYNEQFF. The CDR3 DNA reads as TGTGCCAGCCGACAGGGGGCGGGATACAATGAGCAGTTCTTC.

The CDR3 DNA sequence: TGTGCCAGCAGTTACGGTTGGCAGGGGAACACCGGGGAGCTGTTTTTT. This translates into CASSYGWQGNTGELFF. The chain links TRBV6-5 to TRBJ2-2; perhaps TRBD1 as D (5 bases). From germline, CDR1 is MNHEY and CDR2 SVGAGI. The CDR3 length is 16 residues. The germline V and J ends were trimmed by 2 bases and 1 base, with 11 bases remaining between them.

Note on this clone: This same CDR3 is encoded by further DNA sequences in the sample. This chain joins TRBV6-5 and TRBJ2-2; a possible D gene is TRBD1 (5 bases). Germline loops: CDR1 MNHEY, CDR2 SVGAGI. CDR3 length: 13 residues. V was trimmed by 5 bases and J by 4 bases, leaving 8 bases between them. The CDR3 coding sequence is TGTGCCAGCAGTCTAAGGGGCACCGGGGAGCTGTTTTTT. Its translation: CASSLRGTGELFF.

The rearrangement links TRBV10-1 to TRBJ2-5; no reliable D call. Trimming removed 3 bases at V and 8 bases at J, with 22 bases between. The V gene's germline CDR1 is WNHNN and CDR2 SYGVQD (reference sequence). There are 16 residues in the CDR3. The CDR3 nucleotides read TGCGCCAGCAGTGACCCAGGAATTCCGACCGGAGTAACCCAGTACTTC. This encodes CASSDPGIPTGVTQYF.

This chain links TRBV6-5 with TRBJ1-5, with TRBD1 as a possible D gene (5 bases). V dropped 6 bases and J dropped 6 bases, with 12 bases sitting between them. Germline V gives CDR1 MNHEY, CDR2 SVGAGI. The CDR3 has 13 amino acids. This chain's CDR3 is CASSSREGQPQHF. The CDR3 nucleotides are TGTGCCAGCAGCTCCAGGGAGGGTCAGCCCCAGCATTTT.

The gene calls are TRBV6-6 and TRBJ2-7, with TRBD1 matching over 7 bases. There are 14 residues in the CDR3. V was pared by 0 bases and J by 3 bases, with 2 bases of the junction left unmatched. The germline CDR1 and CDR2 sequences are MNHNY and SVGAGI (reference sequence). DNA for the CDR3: TGTGCCAGCAGTTACTCGGGACAGTTCTACGAGCAGTACGTC. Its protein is CASSYSGQFYEQYV.

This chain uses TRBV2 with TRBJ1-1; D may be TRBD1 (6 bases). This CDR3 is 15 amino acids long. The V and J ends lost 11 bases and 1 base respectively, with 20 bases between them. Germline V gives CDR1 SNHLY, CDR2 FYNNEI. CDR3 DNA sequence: TGTGCCCGTAAAGTGGCGGGGGGGCGGAACACTGAAGCTTTCTTT. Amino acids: CARKVAGGRNTEAFF.

CDR3 sequence reads: CASRVRGNTIYF. Here the CDR3 DNA reads TGTGCCAGCAGGGTGAGGGGAAACACCATATATTTT. The rearrangement uses TRBV6-1 and TRBJ1-3; no firm D call. Trimming pared 6 bases from V and 4 bases from J, leaving 7 bases between. The CDR3 is 12 amino acids. Germline CDR1 MNHNS, CDR2 SASEGT.

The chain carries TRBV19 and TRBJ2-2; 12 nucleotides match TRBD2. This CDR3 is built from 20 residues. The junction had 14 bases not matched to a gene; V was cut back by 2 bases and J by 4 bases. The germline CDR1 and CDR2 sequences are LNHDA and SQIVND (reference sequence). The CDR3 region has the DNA TGTGCCAGTAGTATACCCCCTTCTAGCGGGGGGGCCTGGACCACCGGGGAGCTGTTTTTT. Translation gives CASSIPPSSGGAWTTGELFF.

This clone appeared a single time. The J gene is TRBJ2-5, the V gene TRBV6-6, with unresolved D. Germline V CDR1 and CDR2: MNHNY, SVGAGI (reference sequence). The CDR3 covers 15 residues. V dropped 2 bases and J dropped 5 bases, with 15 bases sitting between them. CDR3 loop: CASSYPSTGQETQYF. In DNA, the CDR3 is TGTGCCAGCAGTTACCCTTCGACGGGCCAGGAGACCCAGTACTTC.

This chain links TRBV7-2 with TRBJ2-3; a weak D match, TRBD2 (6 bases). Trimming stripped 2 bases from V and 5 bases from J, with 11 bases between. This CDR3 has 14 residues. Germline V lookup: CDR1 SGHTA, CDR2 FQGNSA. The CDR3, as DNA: TGTGCCAGCAGCTTATCACTAGCAATAGATACGCAGTATTTT. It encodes CASSLSLAIDTQYF.

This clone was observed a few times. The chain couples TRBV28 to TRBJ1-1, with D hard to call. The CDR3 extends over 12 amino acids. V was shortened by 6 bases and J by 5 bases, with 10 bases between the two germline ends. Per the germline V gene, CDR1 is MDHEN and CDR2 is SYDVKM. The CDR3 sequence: CASRIGGTEAFF. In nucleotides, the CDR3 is TGTGCCAGCAGGATTGGAGGAACTGAAGCTTTCTTT.

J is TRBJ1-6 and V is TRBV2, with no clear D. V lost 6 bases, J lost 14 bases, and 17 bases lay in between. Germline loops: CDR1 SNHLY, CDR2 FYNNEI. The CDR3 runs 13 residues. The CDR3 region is CASRYSDVEALHF. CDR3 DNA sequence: TGTGCCAGCAGGTATTCGGACGTAGAAGCCCTCCACTTT.

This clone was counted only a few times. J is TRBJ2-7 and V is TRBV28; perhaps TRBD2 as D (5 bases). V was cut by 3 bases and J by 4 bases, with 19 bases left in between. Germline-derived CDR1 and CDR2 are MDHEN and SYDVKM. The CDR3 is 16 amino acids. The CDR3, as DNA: TGTGCCAGCAGTTTTAACGGACTCCGCCGAGAATACGAGCAGTACTTC. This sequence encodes CASSFNGLRREYEQYF. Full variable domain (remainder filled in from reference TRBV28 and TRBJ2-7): DVKVTQSSRYLVKRTGEKVFLECVQDMDHENMFWYRQDPGLGLRLIYFSYDVKMKEKGDIPEGYSVSREKKERFSLILESASTNQTSMYLCASSFNGLRREYEQYFGPGTRLTVT.

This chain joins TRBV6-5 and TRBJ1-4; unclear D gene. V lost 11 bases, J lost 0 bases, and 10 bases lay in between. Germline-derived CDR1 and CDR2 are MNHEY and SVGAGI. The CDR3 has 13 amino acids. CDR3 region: CAVARTTNEKLFF. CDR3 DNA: TGTGCCGTAGCACGTACAACTAATGAAAAACTGTTTTTT.